This T cell receptor beta chain was captured by sequencing in a study of T cells in Graves' hyperthyroidism and ophthalmopathy. Overall study results and limits: In blood, most of the thyroid clonotypes expanded above 0.001 were also present.

RNA transcripts were the template for amplifying TCR beta CDR3 regions. TCR CDR3 regions were first amplified by RT-PCR with HTBI primers. TCRdb redid the calling of the multiplex PCR reads with MiXCR, one entry per CDR3 protein. The sample has hundreds of thousands of distinct CDR3 sequences; 38% are singletons. A remark on this clonotype: Antigen unknown.

V lost 3 bases, J lost 5 bases, and 4 bases stayed unmatched. The CDR3 length is 15 residues. The V gene's germline CDR1 is SNHLY and CDR2 FYNNEI. The receptor's source is a man aged 18 to 29 with Graves' hyperthyroidism. The chain is built from TRBV2 and TRBJ2-1, with 10 bases matching TRBD1. The specimen was blood. CDR3 bases: TGTGCCAGCAGTGAGGGACAGGGGCTGCACAATGAGCAGTTCTTC. Amino acid sequence: CASSEGQGLHNEQFF.